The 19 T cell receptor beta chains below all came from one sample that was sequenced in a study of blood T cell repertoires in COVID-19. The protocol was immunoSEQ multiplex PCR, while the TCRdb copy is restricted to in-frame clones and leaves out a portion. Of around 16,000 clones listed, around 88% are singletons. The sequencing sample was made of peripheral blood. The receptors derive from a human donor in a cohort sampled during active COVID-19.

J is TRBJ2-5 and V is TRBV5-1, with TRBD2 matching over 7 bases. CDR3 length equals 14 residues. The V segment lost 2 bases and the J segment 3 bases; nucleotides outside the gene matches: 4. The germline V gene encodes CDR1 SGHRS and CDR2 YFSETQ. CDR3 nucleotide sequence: TGCGCCAGCAGCTTAAGGCTAGCGGAAGAGACCCAGTACTTC. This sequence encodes CASSLRLAEETQYF.

The chain's CDR3 is CASSEFRNEQFF. CDR3 bases: TGTGCCAGCAGTGAATTCCGCAATGAGCAGTTCTTC. The V gene is TRBV6-1, the J gene TRBJ2-1; D is uncertain. Germline CDR1 MNHNS, CDR2 SASEGT. V dropped 2 bases and J dropped 6 bases, with 5 bases sitting between them. This CDR3 is 12 amino acids long.

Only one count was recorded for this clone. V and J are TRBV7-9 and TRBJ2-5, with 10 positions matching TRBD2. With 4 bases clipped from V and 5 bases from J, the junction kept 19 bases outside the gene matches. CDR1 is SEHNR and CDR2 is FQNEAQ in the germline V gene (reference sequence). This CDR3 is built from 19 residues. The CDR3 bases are TGTGCCAGCAGCTCCCTCCCGGGACTAGCGCAAAAAACTGGGGAGACCCAGTACTTC. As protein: CASSSLPGLAQKTGETQYF. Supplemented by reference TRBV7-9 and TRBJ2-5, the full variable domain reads DTGVSQNPRHKITKRGQNVTFRCDPISEHNRLYWYRQTLGQGPEFLTYFQNEAQLEKSRLLSDRFSAERPKGSFSTLEIQRTEQGDSAMYLCASSSLPGLAQKTGETQYFGPGTRLLVL.

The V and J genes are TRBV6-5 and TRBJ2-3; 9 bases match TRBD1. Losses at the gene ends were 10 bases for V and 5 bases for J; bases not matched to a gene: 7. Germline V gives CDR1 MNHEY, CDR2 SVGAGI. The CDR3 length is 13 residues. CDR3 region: CAIGQGSGDTQYF. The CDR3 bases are TGTGCCATCGGACAGGGGAGCGGAGATACGCAGTATTTT.

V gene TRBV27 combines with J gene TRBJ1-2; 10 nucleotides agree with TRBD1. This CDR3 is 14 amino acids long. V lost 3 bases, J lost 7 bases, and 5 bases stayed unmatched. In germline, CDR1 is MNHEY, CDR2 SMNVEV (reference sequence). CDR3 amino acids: CASSFWGQGSGYTF. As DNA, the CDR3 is TGTGCCAGCAGTTTTTGGGGACAGGGGAGTGGCTACACCTTC.

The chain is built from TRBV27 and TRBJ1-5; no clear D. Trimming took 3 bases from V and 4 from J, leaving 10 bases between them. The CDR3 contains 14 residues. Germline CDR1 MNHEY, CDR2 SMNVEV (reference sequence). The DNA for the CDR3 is TGTGCCAGCAGTTTTCTGGCGGGGAATCAGCCCCAGCATTTT. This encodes CASSFLAGNQPQHF.

For the CDR3, the DNA is TGTGCCAGCAGTAATCCCGCCGGGTATGGCTACACCTTC. It codes for CASSNPAGYGYTF. The chain joins TRBV28 to TRBJ1-2; D call uncertain. The CDR3 is 13 residues long. Germline V gene data show CDR1 as MDHEN and CDR2 as SYDVKM. The V and J ends lost 5 bases and 5 bases respectively, with 12 bases between them.

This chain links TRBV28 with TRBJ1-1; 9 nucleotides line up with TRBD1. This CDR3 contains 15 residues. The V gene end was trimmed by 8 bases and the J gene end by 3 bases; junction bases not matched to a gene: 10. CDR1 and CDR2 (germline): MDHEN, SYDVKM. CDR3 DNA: TGTGCCAGCCTCGACAGGGGGGGTCGATACACTGAAGCTTTCTTT. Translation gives CASLDRGGRYTEAFF.

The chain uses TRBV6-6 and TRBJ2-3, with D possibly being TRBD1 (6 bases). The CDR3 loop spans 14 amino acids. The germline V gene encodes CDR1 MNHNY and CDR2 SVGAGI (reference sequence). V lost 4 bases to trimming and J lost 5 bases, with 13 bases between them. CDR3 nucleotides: TGTGCCAGCAGTTTGTGGGGCAGGGGAGATACGCAGTATTTT. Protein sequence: CASSLWGRGDTQYF.

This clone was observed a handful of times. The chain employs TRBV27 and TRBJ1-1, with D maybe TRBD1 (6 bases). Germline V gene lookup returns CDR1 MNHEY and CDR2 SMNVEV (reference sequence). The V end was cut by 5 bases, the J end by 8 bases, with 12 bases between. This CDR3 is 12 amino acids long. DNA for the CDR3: TGTGCCAGCAGTCTAGTTACAGGGGAAGCTTTCTTT. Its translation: CASSLVTGEAFF.

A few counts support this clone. The CDR3 DNA follows: TGTGCCAGCAGTGAAAGATCGGGGGGCGACCAGCCCCAGCATTTT. Translation: CASSERSGGDQPQHF. This rearrangement joins TRBV2 to TRBJ1-5, with D possibly being TRBD1 (6 bases). Germline CDR1 reads SNHLY; CDR2 reads FYNNEI. The CDR3 is 15 amino acids. V lost 2 bases and J lost 7, with 15 bases in between.

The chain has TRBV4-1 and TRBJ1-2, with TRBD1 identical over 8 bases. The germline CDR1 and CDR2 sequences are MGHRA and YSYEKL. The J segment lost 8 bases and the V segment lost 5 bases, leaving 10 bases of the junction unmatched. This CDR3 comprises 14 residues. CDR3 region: CASSYRDRPLGYTF. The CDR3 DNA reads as TGCGCCAGCAGCTACCGGGACAGGCCTCTCGGCTACACCTTC.

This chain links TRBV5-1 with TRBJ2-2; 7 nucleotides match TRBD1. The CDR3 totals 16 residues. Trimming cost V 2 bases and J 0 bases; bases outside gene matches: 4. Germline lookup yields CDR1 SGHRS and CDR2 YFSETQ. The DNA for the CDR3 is TGCGCCAGCAGCTTACAGGGGTCTCCGAACACCGGGGAGCTGTTTTTT. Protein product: CASSLQGSPNTGELFF.

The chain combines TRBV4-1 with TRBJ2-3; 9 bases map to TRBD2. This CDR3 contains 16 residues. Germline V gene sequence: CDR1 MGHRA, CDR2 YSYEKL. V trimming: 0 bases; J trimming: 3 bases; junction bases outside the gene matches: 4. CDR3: CASSQDRGGGTDTQYF. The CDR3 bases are TGCGCCAGCAGCCAAGATCGCGGGGGGGGTACAGATACGCAGTATTTT.

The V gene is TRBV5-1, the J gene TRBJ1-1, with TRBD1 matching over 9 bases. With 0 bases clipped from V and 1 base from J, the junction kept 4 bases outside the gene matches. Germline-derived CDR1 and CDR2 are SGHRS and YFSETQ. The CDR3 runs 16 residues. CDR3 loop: CASSLGDRATNTEAFF. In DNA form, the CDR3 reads TGCGCCAGCAGCTTGGGGGACAGGGCCACGAACACTGAAGCTTTCTTT.

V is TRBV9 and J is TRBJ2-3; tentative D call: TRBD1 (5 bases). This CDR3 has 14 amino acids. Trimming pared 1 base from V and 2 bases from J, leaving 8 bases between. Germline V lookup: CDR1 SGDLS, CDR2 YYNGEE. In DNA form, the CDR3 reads TGTGCCAGCAGCGTATTAGGGGACACAGATACGCAGTATTTT. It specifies CASSVLGDTDTQYF.

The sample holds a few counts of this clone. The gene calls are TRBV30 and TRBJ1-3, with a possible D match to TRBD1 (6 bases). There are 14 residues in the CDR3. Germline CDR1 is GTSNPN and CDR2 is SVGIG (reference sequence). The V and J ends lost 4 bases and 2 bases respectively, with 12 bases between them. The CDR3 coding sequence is TGTGCCTGGACAGGGGAAGGCACTGGAAACACCATATATTTT. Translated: CAWTGEGTGNTIYF.

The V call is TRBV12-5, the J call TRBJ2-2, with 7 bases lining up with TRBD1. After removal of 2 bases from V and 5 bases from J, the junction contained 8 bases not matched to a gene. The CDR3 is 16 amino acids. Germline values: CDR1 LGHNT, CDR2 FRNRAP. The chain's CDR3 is CASGLTGARRTGELFF. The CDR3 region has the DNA TGTGCTAGTGGTTTGACAGGGGCAAGGAGGACCGGGGAGCTGTTTTTT.

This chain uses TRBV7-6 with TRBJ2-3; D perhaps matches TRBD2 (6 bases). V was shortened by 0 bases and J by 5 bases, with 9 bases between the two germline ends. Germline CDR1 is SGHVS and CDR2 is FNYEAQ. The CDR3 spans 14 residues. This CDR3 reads CASSLAGGVDTQYF. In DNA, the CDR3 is TGTGCCAGCAGCTTAGCAGGAGGGGTAGATACGCAGTATTTT.